The entry below describes one T cell receptor beta chain. CDR1 SEHNR and CDR2 FQNEAQ come from the germline V gene (reference sequence). The CDR3 runs 13 residues. The V gene end was trimmed by 5 bases and the J gene end by 7 bases; junction bases not matched to a gene: 6. These data come from a study of cytomegalovirus exposure and HLA in healthy donors. Repertoires were generated with immunoSEQ multiplex PCR, while TCRdb's copy carries only in-frame clones and drops some. This sample has approximately 100,000 clones, with 93% found just once. This TCR came from a woman in her 30s in good health and CMV-seropositive. Input material: PBMCs. The chain joins TRBV7-9 to TRBJ2-5; TRBD1 matches 8 bases. The CDR3 sequence is CASSRQGFGTQYF. The CDR3 bases are TGTGCCAGCAGCAGACAGGGGTTTGGGACCCAGTACTTC. The full variable domain, with the rest looked up from reference TRBV7-9 and TRBJ2-5, is DTGVSQNPRHKITKRGQNVTFRCDPISEHNRLYWYRQTLGQGPEFLTYFQNEAQLEKSRLLSDRFSAERPKGSFSTLEIQRTEQGDSAMYLCASSRQGFGTQYFGPGTRLLVL.